This T cell receptor (beta chain) was captured by sequencing in a study of Ad26.COV2.S vaccination and SARS-CoV-2 variants (dated by TCRdb to the early 2020s). With respect to the entire study: Donors in the vaccine arm were drawn from COV1001, a multicentre, randomized, double-blind, placebo-controlled phase I-IIa trial testing Ad26.COV2.S in healthy adults. Ad26.COV2.S was administered intramuscularly at a dose of 5x10^10 or 1x10^11 viral particles, either as one shot or as two shots given 56 days apart. The specificity and breadth of SARS-CoV-2-reactive T cell receptors after Ad26.COV2.S vaccination were assessed by TCRbeta repertoire sequencing. A total of 32 samples were included in the TCR-sequenced set, comprising around 19 Ad26.COV2.S vaccine recipients, 5 placebo recipients and 8 SARS-CoV-2 convalescent individuals. Trial participants were randomized into five groups of five: low-dose or high-dose Ad26.COV2.S given once or twice, or placebo on both occasions. Blinding of investigators to trial group allocation was maintained during experiments and outcome assessment. Study-level results and caveats: It was noted by the authors that total T cell responses may have been underestimated by the TCR breadth and depth analyses. Substantial breadth of spike-specific CD8+ and CD4+ T cell responses was reported after vaccination. Vaccine and placebo recipients had comparable non-spike TCR breadth, which fits with the vaccine containing only spike. The study was not powered to compare responses between vaccine doses or regimens. Higher spike-specific TCR breadth was observed in Ad26.COV2.S recipients than in placebo recipients (P = 0.0014).

TCRbeta CDR3 regions were sequenced with the immunoSEQ Assay. After extraction, genomic DNA underwent amplification by bias-controlled multiplex PCR, followed by high-throughput sequencing. The authors' pipeline ran thus. To quantify the absolute abundance of every unique TCRbeta CDR3 region, sequences were collapsed and filtered. T cell fraction was estimated by normalization of TCRbeta template counts to usable DNA, with usable DNA being measured through amplification of reference genes present in all nucleated cells. Repertoire TCRs were annotated as SARS-CoV-2-specific when V gene, CDR3 amino acid sequence and J gene were exactly matched to a known reactive TCR set. The reference SARS-CoV-2 TCR set came from MIRA and was filtered for enrichment in COVID-19-positive ImmuneCODE repertoires, removing public or cross-reactive TCRs. Drawing on the MIRA antigens, annotated TCRs were analysed further at the level of specific ORF or position within ORF. Breadth was defined as annotated unique rearrangements over total unique productive rearrangements; depth was the summed frequency of those rearrangements. Two-sided Wilcoxon rank-sum tests were used to compare TCR breadth between groups. TCRdb re-hosts the immuneACCESS table, in-frame sequences only. Its copies lack some clones; in the studies checked, an unresolved V gene accounts for under half of them, and the cause for the rest is not known. V, J and clone size derive from that table, while D and trimming were established from the DNA sequence. The sample data list approximately 250,000 clones, and 70% to 90% of these were observed just once. The top ten clones comprise less than 3.5% of the sample.

The CDR3 goes from the cysteine to the valine over 14 residues. Only the CDR3 DNA stays, 42 bases, in frame from base 1. Per the germline V gene (reference sequence), MNHNY is the CDR1 and SVGAGI is the CDR2. Trimming accounts for 0 bases at V and 6 bases at J, while the number of junction bases matched to no gene is 4. This specimen's treatment or condition label, interpreted: around 19 received Ad26.COV2.S at low or high dose, single or two shots; roughly five received placebo; per-sample allocation not given. For vaccine and placebo recipients, the sequenced repertoires came from samples collected on day 63 after the first injection. Cohort 1b enrolled some 25 adults aged 18-55 years at a single site in Boston, USA, between 29 July and 7 August 2020. Ad26.COV2.S consisted of a replication-incompetent adenovirus type 26 vector by which a prefusion-stabilized SARS-CoV-2 spike protein from the original Wuhan strain was expressed.

As for this clone: Its cognate antigen has yet to be identified. It has no much larger one-base neighbor in the sample; base qualities were not kept.

This sample comprised peripheral blood, obtained in a trial of Ad26.COV2.S vaccine versus placebo. The rearranged segments are TRBV6-6 and TRBJ2-7, with 8 bases matching TRBD1. This sequence originates from a person between 18 and 65 years old who received the Ad26.COV2.S COVID-19 vaccine or a placebo. In nucleotide form, the sequence is TGTGCCAGCAGTTACTCCGACAGGGGAAGCGAGCAGTACGTC. It is translated as CASSYSDRGSEQYV.